This T cell receptor beta chain derives from a study of T cells after yellow fever vaccination. In the study overall: Libraries from low-cell-number fractions were prepared with the SMART-Seq v4 Ultra Low Input RNA kit.

A process of 5'RACE template switching, which added a universal primer site and UMIs, was used to make TCR cDNA. Via MiXCR, TCRdb re-called the 5' RACE reads, giving one row per CDR3 protein. The sample lists 120,000 or so distinct CDR3 sequences; nearly 15% were seen once. There are a few counts of this clonotype. The antigen remains undetermined. The germline CDR1 and CDR2 sequences are LGHNA and YSLEER. The V end was cut by 0 bases, the J end by 4 bases, with 10 bases between. CDR3 length: 14 residues. Study results and limitations: The study found a weaker secondary response that peaked faster, day 5 versus 15. Subsequent booster samples again held most clones from primary vaccination (just under 98% CD4, just under 90% CD8).

This chain connects TRBV4-3 to TRBJ2-7; no reliable D call. The TCR originated in a man aged 18 to 29 who received the YFV17D yellow fever vaccine. Sequenced material: CD8+ T cells sorted from PBMCs, taken 5 days after the yellow fever booster vaccination. CDR3: CASSQDRTAYEQYF. DNA for the CDR3: TGCGCCAGCAGCCAAGATAGAACAGCTTACGAGCAGTACTTC.